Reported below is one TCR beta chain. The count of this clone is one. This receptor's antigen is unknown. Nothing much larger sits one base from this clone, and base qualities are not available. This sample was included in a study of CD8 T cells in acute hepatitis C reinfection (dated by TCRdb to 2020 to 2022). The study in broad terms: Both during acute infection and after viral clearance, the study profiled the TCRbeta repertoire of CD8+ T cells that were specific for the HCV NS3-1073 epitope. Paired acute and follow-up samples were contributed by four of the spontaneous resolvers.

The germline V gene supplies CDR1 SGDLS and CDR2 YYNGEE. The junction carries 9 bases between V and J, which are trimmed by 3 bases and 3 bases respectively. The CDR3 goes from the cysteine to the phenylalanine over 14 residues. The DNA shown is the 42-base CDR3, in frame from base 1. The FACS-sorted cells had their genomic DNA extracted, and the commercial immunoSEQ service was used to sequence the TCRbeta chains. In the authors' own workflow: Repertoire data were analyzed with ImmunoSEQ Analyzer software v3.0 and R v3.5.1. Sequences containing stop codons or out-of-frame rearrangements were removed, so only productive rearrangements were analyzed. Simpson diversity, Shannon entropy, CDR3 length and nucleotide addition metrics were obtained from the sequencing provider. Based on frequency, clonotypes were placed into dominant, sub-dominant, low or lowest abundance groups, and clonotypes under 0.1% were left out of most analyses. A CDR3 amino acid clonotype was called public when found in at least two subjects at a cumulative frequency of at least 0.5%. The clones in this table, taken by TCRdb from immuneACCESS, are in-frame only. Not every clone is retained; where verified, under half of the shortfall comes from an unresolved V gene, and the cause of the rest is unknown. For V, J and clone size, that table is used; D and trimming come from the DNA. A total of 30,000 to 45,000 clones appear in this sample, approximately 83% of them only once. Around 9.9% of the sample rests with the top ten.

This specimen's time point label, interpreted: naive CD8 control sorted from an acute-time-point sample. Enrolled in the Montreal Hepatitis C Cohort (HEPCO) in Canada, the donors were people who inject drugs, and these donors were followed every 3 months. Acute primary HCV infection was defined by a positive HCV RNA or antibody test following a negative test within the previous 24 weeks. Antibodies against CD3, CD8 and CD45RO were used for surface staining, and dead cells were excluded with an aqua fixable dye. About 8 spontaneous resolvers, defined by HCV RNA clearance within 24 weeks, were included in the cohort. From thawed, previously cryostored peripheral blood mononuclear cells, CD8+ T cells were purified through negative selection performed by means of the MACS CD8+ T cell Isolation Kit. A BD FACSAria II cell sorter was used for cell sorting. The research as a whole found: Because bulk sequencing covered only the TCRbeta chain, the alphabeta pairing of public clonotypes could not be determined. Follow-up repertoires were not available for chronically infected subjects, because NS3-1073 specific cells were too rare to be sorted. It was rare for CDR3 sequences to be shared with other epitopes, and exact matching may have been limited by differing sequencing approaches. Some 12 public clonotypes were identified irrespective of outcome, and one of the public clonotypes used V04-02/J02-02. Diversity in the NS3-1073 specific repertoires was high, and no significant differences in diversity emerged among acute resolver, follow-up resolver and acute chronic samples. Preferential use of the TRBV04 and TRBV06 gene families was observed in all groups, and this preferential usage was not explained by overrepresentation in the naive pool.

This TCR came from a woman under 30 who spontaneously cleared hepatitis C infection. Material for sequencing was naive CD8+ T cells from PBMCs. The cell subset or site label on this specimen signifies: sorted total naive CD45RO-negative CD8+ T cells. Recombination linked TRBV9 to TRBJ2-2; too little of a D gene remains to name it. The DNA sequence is TGTGCCAGCAGCGCAGGCGGAGACACCGGGGAGCTGTTTTTT. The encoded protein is CASSAGGDTGELFF. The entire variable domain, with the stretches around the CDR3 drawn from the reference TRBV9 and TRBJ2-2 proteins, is DSGVTQTPKHLITATGQRVTLRCSPRSGDLSVYWYQQSLDQGLQFLIQYYNGEERAKGNILERFSAQQFPDLHSELNLSSLELGDSALYFCASSAGGDTGELFFGEGSRLTVL.